The 27 T cell receptor beta chains in this list originate from one sample, sequenced in a study of T cells in Graves' hyperthyroidism and ophthalmopathy. TCR beta CDR3 sequences were amplified from RNA transcripts. The study used the HTBI primer set for a first-round RT-PCR of the TCR CDR3. TCRdb redid the calling of the multiplex PCR reads with MiXCR, one entry per CDR3 protein. The table records over 300,000 distinct CDR3 sequences, 12% to 15% of them present only once. Sequencing input: blood. These receptors were taken from a woman in her thirties or forties with Graves' ophthalmopathy.

This clonotype was seen repeatedly, ten times or more. This chain links TRBV7-9 with TRBJ2-3, with 14 nucleotides matching TRBD2. The junction had 3 bases not matched to a gene; V was cut back by 5 bases and J by 5 bases. Germline V gives CDR1 SEHNR, CDR2 FQNEAQ (reference sequence). The CDR3 contains 15 residues. The CDR3 DNA reads as TGTGCCAGCAGCCCGGGACTAGCGGGAGTAGATACGCAGTATTTT. Amino acids: CASSPGLAGVDTQYF. The whole variable domain, filled in from reference TRBV7-9 and TRBJ2-3, reads DTGVSQNPRHKITKRGQNVTFRCDPISEHNRLYWYRQTLGQGPEFLTYFQNEAQLEKSRLLSDRFSAERPKGSFSTLEIQRTEQGDSAMYLCASSPGLAGVDTQYFGPGTRLTVL.

The V and J genes are TRBV4-2 and TRBJ1-2; D not resolved. CDR1 is LGHNA and CDR2 is YNFKEQ in the germline V gene. This CDR3 comprises 17 residues. Trimming took 1 base from V and 4 from J, leaving 19 bases between them. CDR3 protein: CASSQAMSVASPYGYTF. CDR3 in DNA: TGTGCCAGCAGCCAAGCGATGAGTGTGGCATCACCCTATGGCTACACCTTC.

This clonotype was seen repeatedly, ten times or more. This chain joins TRBV5-1 and TRBJ2-3; D may be TRBD2 (5 bases). This CDR3 spans 17 amino acids. CDR1 is SGHRS, CDR2 YFSETQ, per germline. The ends were cut back, 0 bases at V and 2 bases at J, with 16 bases in the middle. CDR3 nucleotides: TGCGCCAGCAGCTTGGAGCGGACTCCAAGATTCACAGATACGCAGTATTTT. Translation gives CASSLERTPRFTDTQYF.

This clonotype has only a few counts. The chain couples TRBV5-1 to TRBJ2-1; D is possibly TRBD1 (6 bases). The V end lost 3 bases, the J end lost 8 bases, and 6 bases lay between the germline ends. The CDR3 loop spans 11 amino acids. Looked up from germline, CDR1 is SGHRS and CDR2 is YFSETQ. The CDR3 nucleotides read TGCGCCAGCAGCTGGGGGCATGAGCAGTTCTTC. Translating gives CASSWGHEQFF.

This clonotype was observed at least ten times. The chain uses TRBV5-1 and TRBJ1-1; possible D gene TRBD1, 6 bases. Trimming cost V 3 bases and J 3 bases, with 12 bases left between them. This CDR3 has 14 amino acids. Germline V gene sequence: CDR1 SGHRS, CDR2 YFSETQ. The CDR3 nucleotides are TGCGCCAGCAGCTCCATTCCAGGGGACACTGAAGCTTTCTTT. Translating it yields CASSSIPGDTEAFF.

This clonotype was counted ten times or more. The genes are TRBV7-2 and TRBJ2-7; 7 nucleotides agree with TRBD2. Germline trimming cut 5 bases from V and 7 bases from J; bases unmatched to any gene: 20. Germline V lookup: CDR1 SGHTA, CDR2 FQGNSA. The CDR3 spans 17 residues. CDR3 sequence: CASSPRRVAGALREQYF. CDR3 in DNA: TGTGCCAGCAGCCCCCGAAGGGTGGCGGGAGCGCTTCGGGAGCAGTACTTC.

The rearrangement joins TRBV7-9 to TRBJ2-5; possibly TRBD1 for D (6 bases). Germline V CDR1 and CDR2: SEHNR, FQNEAQ (reference sequence). Trimming cost V 4 bases and J 3 bases, with 9 bases left between them. The CDR3 consists of 13 residues. This CDR3 is CASSSRDKETQYF. The DNA of the CDR3 is TGTGCCAGCAGCTCCCGGGACAAAGAGACCCAGTACTTC.

V and J are TRBV20-1 and TRBJ2-1; 7 nucleotides align to TRBD2. The germline gives CDR1 DFQATT, CDR2 SNEGSKA (reference sequence). The CDR3 spans 14 residues. The CDR3 region is CSSIGTNSYNEQFF. CDR3 nucleotide sequence: TGCAGCAGTATCGGGACTAACTCCTACAATGAGCAGTTCTTC.

This clonotype was picked up many times. The CDR3 sequence is CASRPGTSGDIQYF. The CDR3 region has the DNA TGTGCCAGCAGACCCGGGACTAGCGGAGACATTCAGTACTTC. This chain joins TRBV12-3 or TRBV12-4 and TRBJ2-4; 11 nucleotides align to TRBD2. J lost 8 bases, V lost 6 bases, and 6 bases had no gene match. The CDR3 runs 14 residues.

This clonotype has at least ten counts. V gene TRBV2 combines with J gene TRBJ2-1; 11 bases match TRBD2. Germline V gene lookup returns CDR1 SNHLY and CDR2 FYNNEI. V was clipped by 6 bases and J by 6 bases; unmatched bases: 7. This CDR3 spans 15 amino acids. DNA for the CDR3: TGTGCCAGCAGGCTAGTAGCGGGAGGGTCCAATGAGCAGTTCTTC. It codes for CASRLVAGGSNEQFF.

Turning to this clonotype: The junction departs from germline at one end; a sequencing error may be responsible. The V gene is TRBV4-2, the J gene TRBJ1-4; D remains unclear. Germline V CDR1 and CDR2: LGHNA, YNFKEQ. The CDR3 runs to 15 residues. Here the CDR3 DNA reads TGTGTCAGCAGCCGAGAACAGTCAAAGGTGGAAAAACTGTTTTTT. It yields the protein CVSSREQSKVEKLFF.

This clonotype has ten or more counts. The rearrangement uses TRBV14 and TRBJ1-1; no clear D gene. The germline CDR1 and CDR2 sequences are SGHDN and FVKESK. The CDR3 covers 13 residues. V was pared by 4 bases and J by 6 bases, with 12 bases between. CDR3 in DNA: TGTGCCAGCAGCCCCCGTTTCACCGCTGAAGCTTTCTTT. This gives the protein CASSPRFTAEAFF. The whole variable domain, filled in from reference TRBV14 and TRBJ1-1, reads EAGVTQFPSHSVIEKGQTVTLRCDPISGHDNLYWYRRVMGKEIKFLLHFVKESKQDESGMPNNRFLAERTGGTYSTLKVQPAELEDSGVYFCASSPRFTAEAFFGQGTRLTVV.

V usage is TRBV5-5 and J usage is TRBJ1-2; 8 nucleotides line up with TRBD1. The CDR3 totals 17 residues. Germline-derived CDR1 and CDR2 are SGHKS and YYEKEE (reference sequence). V dropped 2 bases and J dropped 3; count of bases not matched to a gene: 12. Written as DNA, the CDR3 is TGTGCCAGCAGCTTCGGACAGGGAGGTTTTGGGGACTATGGCTACACCTTC. It codes for CASSFGQGGFGDYGYTF.

CDR3 in DNA: TGTGCCAGCAGTCAATCCGGGACAGGGTCCGGCTACACCTTC. Protein product: CASSQSGTGSGYTF. This chain connects TRBV27 to TRBJ1-2, with 9 bases identical to TRBD1. The V gene end was trimmed by 5 bases and the J gene end by 8 bases; junction bases not matched to a gene: 9. Germline CDR1 and CDR2: MNHEY and SMNVEV (reference sequence). The CDR3 extends over 14 amino acids.

The sample holds many counts of this clonotype. The V and J genes are TRBV20-1 and TRBJ2-7, with 7 bases fitting TRBD1. The CDR3 totals 14 residues. Germline V lookup: CDR1 DFQATT, CDR2 SNEGSKA (reference sequence). V was clipped by 8 bases and J by 2 bases; unmatched bases: 12. DNA of the CDR3: TGCAGTCCGTCCATGGGGCAGGGGGCCTACGAGCAGTACTTC. This sequence encodes CSPSMGQGAYEQYF.

The rearrangement joins TRBV4-1 to TRBJ1-2; D is undetermined. V lost 4 bases and J lost 4, with 19 bases in between. CDR3 size: 16 residues. Germline V gene lookup returns CDR1 MGHRA and CDR2 YSYEKL. DNA of the CDR3: TGCGCCAGCAGCCGAGCCCCGGACCAGCCACCCTATGGCTACACCTTC. Translated, it gives CASSRAPDQPPYGYTF.

In this sample, this clonotype turned up many times. V usage is TRBV7-2 and J usage is TRBJ2-3; perhaps TRBD2 as D (5 bases). CDR3 length: 14 residues. Germline V gene data show CDR1 as SGHTA and CDR2 as FQGNSA. Trimming took 6 bases from V and 7 from J, leaving 17 bases between them. CDR3 bases: TGTGCCAGCAGTTACGGGGTTAATGGTAATACGCAGTATTTT. Translated, it gives CASSYGVNGNTQYF.

This clonotype was counted ten times or more. The V and J genes are TRBV11-2 and TRBJ1-6; D ambiguous. There are 15 residues in the CDR3. Germline CDR1 reads SGHAT; CDR2 reads FQNNGV. V was trimmed by 7 bases and J by 6 bases, leaving 16 bases between them. CDR3 bases: TGTGCCAGCACCCGAACCGGGGATACTAATTCACCCCTCCACTTT. This encodes CASTRTGDTNSPLHF.

The chain recombines TRBV19 with TRBJ1-2; 9 positions match TRBD1. Germline-derived CDR1 and CDR2 are LNHDA and SQIVND (reference sequence). This CDR3 has 16 residues. Germline trimming cut 10 bases from V and 3 bases from J; bases unmatched to any gene: 15. The DNA for the CDR3 is TGTGCCACTTTGGCCCCACCCGGGGACAGGGACTATGGCTACACCTTC. It encodes CATLAPPGDRDYGYTF.

This clonotype was found many times. J is TRBJ1-1 and V is TRBV12-3 or TRBV12-4; D may be TRBD1 (5 bases). The CDR3 spans 13 residues. V lost 5 bases and J lost 1, with 8 bases in between. CDR3 region: CASSPDTNTEAFF. CDR3 bases: TGTGCCAGCAGTCCGGACACGAACACTGAAGCTTTCTTT.

This clonotype has just a few counts. The gene calls are TRBV12-3 or TRBV12-4 and TRBJ2-2; tentatively, D is TRBD2 (5 bases). The V end lost 2 bases, the J end lost 6 bases, and 13 bases lay between the germline ends. The CDR3 sequence is 15 residues long. The DNA for the CDR3 is TGTGCCAGCAGTTTATCCTGGGCCGGGGCCGGGGAGCTGTTTTTT. Amino acids: CASSLSWAGAGELFF.

This clonotype was picked up a small number of times. The chain couples TRBV3-1 to TRBJ2-3; 9 bases fit TRBD2. Germline CDR1 is LGHDT and CDR2 is YNNKEL (reference sequence). CDR3 length equals 15 residues. With V trimmed by 4 bases and J by 0 bases, 2 bases remained unmatched. The CDR3 sequence is CASSPAGGSTDTQYF. As DNA, the CDR3 is TGTGCCAGCAGCCCAGCGGGGGGTAGCACAGATACGCAGTATTTT.

The chain is built from TRBV20-1 and TRBJ2-7; TRBD1 agrees at 8 bases. This CDR3 region has 14 residues. The V gene's germline CDR1 is DFQATT and CDR2 SNEGSKA (reference sequence). V was pared by 4 bases and J by 4 bases, with 9 bases of the junction left unmatched. In DNA, the CDR3 is TGCAGTGCTATCCCGGACAGGGCCACGTACGAGCAGTACTTC. Its translation: CSAIPDRATYEQYF.

This clonotype came up many times. V is TRBV6-1 and J is TRBJ1-1; D possibly corresponds to TRBD1 (6 bases). Germline CDR1 is MNHNS and CDR2 is SASEGT. There are 13 residues in the CDR3. Trimming removed 7 bases from V and 6 bases from J, with 15 bases in between. In DNA form, the CDR3 reads TGTGCCAGCACCCGTGTGGGGGGCTCTGAAGCTTTCTTT. Translation: CASTRVGGSEAFF.

The rearrangement joins TRBV7-8 to TRBJ2-3, with a weak D call TRBD2 (5 bases). The CDR3 contains 15 residues. Trimming took 10 bases from V and 0 from J, leaving 17 bases between them. Germline V gene lookup returns CDR1 SGHVS and CDR2 FQNEAQ. The DNA for the CDR3 is TGTGCCACTCACGCGGGTTCATCTAGCACAGATACGCAGTATTTT. Translation: CATHAGSSSTDTQYF.

The sample holds many counts of this clonotype. The gene calls are TRBV6-5 and TRBJ1-6; TRBD1 agrees at 11 bases. The CDR3 is 16 amino acids. The V and J ends lost 0 bases and 9 bases, in that order; junction bases with no gene match: 4. Germline V gives CDR1 MNHEY, CDR2 SVGAGI. DNA for the CDR3: TGTGCCAGCAGTTACTCGCGAGGGACAGGGGGTTCACCCCTCCACTTT. This encodes CASSYSRGTGGSPLHF.

The genes are TRBV10-3 and TRBJ2-2; D might be TRBD2 (5 bases). The length of the CDR3 is 12 residues. The germline gives CDR1 ENHRY, CDR2 SYGVKD. V was cut by 0 bases and J by 13 bases, with 9 bases left in between. CDR3 in amino acids: CAISESSGMLFF. CDR3 nucleotide sequence: TGTGCCATCAGTGAGTCCTCGGGAATGCTGTTTTTT.